The 20 T cell receptor beta chains below were found in one sample sequenced in a study of early T cells in non-severe SARS-CoV-2 infection. MiXCR was run by TCRdb on the 5' RACE reads, yielding one entry per CDR3 protein. The sample gives more than 95,000 distinct CDR3 sequences, 15% to 20% of which show up once; about 1.3% is in the top ten. The specimen sequenced was whole blood. These receptors were obtained from an adult who was a healthcare worker with PCR-confirmed SARS-CoV-2 infection or an uninfected control (not recorded which).

This clonotype turned up a few times. The CDR3 nucleotides read TGTGCCACCAGTGACCAAAGCACCCCGATGGGGAATCAGCCCCAGCATTTT. Its translation: CATSDQSTPMGNQPQHF. The chain recombines TRBV24-1 with TRBJ1-5; D not certain. V was cut by 4 bases and J by 4 bases, with 19 bases left in between. CDR1 is KGHDR and CDR2 is SFDVKD in the germline V gene. This CDR3 comprises 17 residues.

The V and J genes are TRBV28 and TRBJ2-1, with unresolved D. The germline V and J ends were trimmed by 3 bases and 10 bases, with 7 bases remaining between them. The germline V gene encodes CDR1 MDHEN and CDR2 SYDVKM. The CDR3 spans 11 residues. The CDR3 DNA reads TGTGCCAGCAGTTTGTCCAGGGAGCAGTTCTTC. This sequence encodes CASSLSREQFF.

This clonotype was counted between two and nine times. The chain is built from TRBV7-8 and TRBJ1-4; D is ambiguous. Germline assignment: CDR1 SGHVS and CDR2 FQNEAQ. V shed 1 base and J shed 7 bases, with 13 bases lying between them. The CDR3 runs to 15 residues. For the CDR3, the DNA is TGTGCCAGCAGCTTAGACCCGAATAGTCGTGAAAAACTGTTTTTT. Translating gives CASSLDPNSREKLFF.

This clonotype has at least ten counts. The genes are TRBV6-2 or TRBV6-3 and TRBJ1-5; D is unresolved. Trimming stripped 2 bases from V and 0 bases from J, with 11 bases between. The germline gives CDR1 MNHEY, CDR2 SVGEGT. CDR3 length equals 16 residues. The CDR3: CASSYREDYSNQPQHF. The CDR3 DNA is TGTGCCAGCAGTTACCGGGAGGACTATAGCAATCAGCCCCAGCATTTT.

Notes on this clonotype: This clone may be a read error of a much larger clone one base away. The J gene is TRBJ1-4, the V gene TRBV6-5; the D gene is possibly TRBD1 (6 bases). There are 16 residues in the CDR3. The germline V gene encodes CDR1 MNHEY and CDR2 SVGAGI. CDR3 coding DNA: TGTACCAGCAGTAACGGACTGACGGGACATGGTGAAAAACTGTTTTTT. It specifies CTSSNGLTGHGEKLFF.

This clonotype was seen a handful of times. The chain has TRBV4-2 and TRBJ1-2; D is unclear. Germline-derived CDR1 and CDR2 are LGHNA and YNFKEQ. Trimming took off 0 bases at V and 8 bases at J, with 10 bases between the two ends. The CDR3 runs to 13 residues. The CDR3 nucleotides read TGTGCCAGCAGCCAAGATGGATTCGTAGGCTACACCTTC. This codes for CASSQDGFVGYTF.

This clonotype was counted between two and nine times. The chain combines TRBV6-6 with TRBJ1-6; 7 nucleotides match TRBD1. Germline V gene sequence: CDR1 MNHNY, CDR2 SVGAGI (reference sequence). The CDR3 is 15 amino acids. Trimming took 5 bases from V and 7 from J; bases not matched to a gene: 8. The CDR3 loop reads CASSRETGRNSPLHF. The DNA of the CDR3 is TGTGCCAGCAGTCGGGAGACAGGGCGGAATTCACCCCTCCACTTT.

This clonotype has only a few counts. This chain joins TRBV7-9 and TRBJ2-1, with TRBD2 matching over 9 bases. Germline CDR1 reads SEHNR; CDR2 reads FQNEAQ (reference sequence). The CDR3 runs 16 residues. The ends lost 1 base at V and 8 bases at J; junction bases unmatched: 9. CDR3 nucleotides: TGTGCCAGCAGCTTAGGCTTGTCTAGCGGGACCCATGAGCAGTTCTTC. Translation gives CASSLGLSSGTHEQFF. Together with reference TRBV7-9 and TRBJ2-1, the CDR3 gives the full variable domain: DTGVSQNPRHKITKRGQNVTFRCDPISEHNRLYWYRQTLGQGPEFLTYFQNEAQLEKSRLLSDRFSAERPKGSFSTLEIQRTEQGDSAMYLCASSLGLSSGTHEQFFGPGTRLTVL.

This clonotype was counted between two and nine times. The chain employs TRBV15 and TRBJ2-5; 8 positions agree with TRBD1. Germline CDR1 LNHNV, CDR2 YYDKDF (reference sequence). This CDR3 is 16 amino acids long. With 5 bases clipped from V and 4 bases from J, the junction kept 12 bases outside the gene matches. The CDR3 bases are TGTGCCACCAGCGCCCGGCTGACAGGGGCCGGAGAGACCCAGTACTTC. It is translated as CATSARLTGAGETQYF.

The chain recombines TRBV20-1 with TRBJ2-7; the D gene is possibly TRBD2 (6 bases). Trimming removed 5 bases from V and 3 bases from J, with 17 bases in between. The CDR3 has 14 amino acids. CDR1 DFQATT and CDR2 SNEGSKA come from the germline V gene (reference sequence). The CDR3 DNA reads TGCAGTGCTCCCCCCCCGGGACTGCACTACGAGCAGTACTTC. Translating gives CSAPPPGLHYEQYF.

A few counts support this clonotype. The CDR3 nucleotides are TGTGCCAGCAGCTTGGAGGGGGAACGCACAGATACGCAGTATTTT. As protein: CASSLEGERTDTQYF. V gene TRBV5-4 combines with J gene TRBJ2-3, with a possible D match to TRBD1 (6 bases). CDR1 and CDR2 from the germline V gene are SGHNT and YYREEE (reference sequence). This CDR3 is built from 15 residues. Trimming cost V 0 bases and J 1 base, with 9 bases left between them. The full variable domain, completed using reference TRBV5-4 and TRBJ2-3, is ETGVTQSPTHLIKTRGQQVTLRCSSQSGHNTVSWYQQALGQGPQFIFQYYREEENGRGNFPPRFSGLQFPNYSSELNVNALELDDSALYLCASSLEGERTDTQYFGPGTRLTVL.

There are a few counts of this clonotype. The V and J genes are TRBV14 and TRBJ2-3; TRBD2 agrees at 7 bases. Trimming at V came to 1 base and at J to 5 bases, leaving 6 bases not matched to a gene. The CDR3 spans 15 residues. Germline CDR1 and CDR2: SGHDN and FVKESK. CDR3 DNA sequence: TGTGCCAGCAGCCAAGTTTTGGGCGGGAGAGATACGCAGTATTTT. Translating gives CASSQVLGGRDTQYF.

The rearrangement uses TRBV10-3 and TRBJ1-2; D gene uncertain. There are 13 residues in the CDR3. The V gene's germline CDR1 is ENHRY and CDR2 SYGVKD. The V end lost 0 bases, the J end lost 5 bases, and 7 bases lay between the germline ends. In DNA, the CDR3 is TGTGCCATCAGTGAGTCAACAAATTATGGCTACACCTTC. It yields the protein CAISESTNYGYTF.

This clonotype turned up a few times. The chain recombines TRBV13 with TRBJ2-1; no clear D. The CDR3 contains 15 residues. The V and J ends lost 6 bases and 2 bases respectively, with 14 bases between them. Germline lookup yields CDR1 PRHDT and CDR2 FYEKMQ (reference sequence). This CDR3 reads CASSYPDGTYNEQFF. DNA for the CDR3: TGTGCCAGCAGTTACCCGGACGGAACCTACAATGAGCAGTTCTTC.

The V and J genes are TRBV27 and TRBJ2-5; 10 bases match TRBD1. CDR3 length: 16 residues. CDR1 and CDR2 (germline): MNHEY, SMNVEV (reference sequence). Trimming at V came to 5 bases and at J to 4 bases, leaving 10 bases not matched to a gene. CDR3 bases: TGTGCCAGCAGTCGACAGGGGGCGCGTGGAAGAGAGACCCAGTACTTC. This encodes CASSRQGARGRETQYF.

The rearrangement joins TRBV5-1 to TRBJ2-5; 8 bases are a match to TRBD1. The CDR3 is 14 residues long. Germline lookup yields CDR1 SGHRS and CDR2 YFSETQ. Losses at the gene ends were 4 bases for V and 1 base for J; bases not matched to a gene: 3. CDR3 sequence reads: CASSPDRGQETQYF. CDR3 coding DNA: TGCGCCAGCAGCCCCGACAGGGGCCAAGAGACCCAGTACTTC.

V is TRBV5-6 and J is TRBJ2-3, with D uncertain. The V gene's germline CDR1 is SGHDT and CDR2 YYEEEE. V shed 2 bases and J shed 1 base, with 14 bases lying between them. CDR3 length: 16 amino acids. CDR3 in amino acids: CASSLVLGFGTDTQYF. The CDR3, as DNA: TGTGCCAGCAGCTTAGTTTTGGGGTTCGGCACAGATACGCAGTATTTT.

The chain employs TRBV7-2 and TRBJ2-1; D is ambiguous. The V end was cut by 1 base, the J end by 6 bases, with 7 bases between. In germline, CDR1 is SGHTA, CDR2 FQGNSA. The CDR3 is 13 amino acids. In DNA, the CDR3 is TGTGCCAGCAGCTTAGAATCCCTCAATGAGCAGTTCTTC. Encoded protein: CASSLESLNEQFF.

V usage is TRBV7-9 and J usage is TRBJ1-1; maybe TRBD1 (6 bases). With 4 bases removed from V and 0 bases from J, the gap between germline ends came to 12 bases. The CDR3 is 15 residues long. Germline values: CDR1 SEHNR, CDR2 FQNEAQ (reference sequence). Written as DNA, the CDR3 is TGTGCCAGCAGCTCTCAGGGGCTGATGAACACTGAAGCTTTCTTT. This sequence encodes CASSSQGLMNTEAFF.

The sample holds many counts of this clonotype. This sequence joins TRBV7-6 and TRBJ2-1, with 10 bases fitting TRBD2. Germline loops: CDR1 SGHVS, CDR2 FNYEAQ. Trimming at V came to 2 bases and at J to 4 bases, leaving 5 bases not matched to a gene. This CDR3 region has 16 residues. CDR3 DNA sequence: TGTGCCAGCAGCTTAAGGGCTAGCGGGAGATACAATGAGCAGTTCTTC. It is translated as CASSLRASGRYNEQFF.